This entry features one T cell receptor (beta chain) sequence. The sample belongs to a study of cytomegalovirus exposure and HLA in healthy donors. V trimming: 1 base; J trimming: 7 bases; junction bases outside the gene matches: 12. There are 16 residues in the CDR3. Per germline, CDR1 SGHRS and CDR2 YFSETQ. Generated by immunoSEQ multiplex PCR, the TCRdb table keeps only in-frame clones and is missing some. Here the sample spans about 150,000 clones, around nine tenths being singletons. V usage is TRBV5-1 and J usage is TRBJ2-5, with TRBD2 matching over 8 bases. The clonotype was recovered from a man between 18 and 35 years old in good health and CMV-seropositive. The sample was PBMCs. The CDR3 DNA is TGCGCCAGCAGCTTGTCCCCTGGCGGGGGGAACCCGACCCAGTACTTC. Amino acids: CASSLSPGGGNPTQYF.